The 23 T cell receptor beta chains reported below all come from one sample, sequenced in a study of blood T cells in healthy people across ages. A sample-barcoded 5' primer and a J-beta primer mix were used in a second PCR of about 7 to 12 cycles. A single record per CDR3 protein comes from TCRdb applying MiXCR to the 5' RACE reads. The sample lists roughly 1,000,000 distinct CDR3 sequences, approximately 25% seen once, with around 0.75% in the top ten. This sample was also put to use in a study of T cells of mothers and their children.

The sequenced sample was blood. The receptors here all came from a girl aged 2-10 years in good health.

This clonotype was seen more than once but under ten times. The chain has TRBV5-1 and TRBJ1-2; D may be TRBD1 (5 bases). CDR1 is SGHRS, CDR2 YFSETQ, per germline. V lost 2 bases and J lost 6, with 17 bases in between. This CDR3 is 15 amino acids long. The CDR3 nucleotides are TGCGCCAGCAGCTTATGGGACGCCCACGAGGATGGCTACACCTTC. It is translated as CASSLWDAHEDGYTF.

The V call is TRBV28, the J call TRBJ2-1; a weak D match, TRBD2 (6 bases). V was clipped by 10 bases and J by 9 bases, with 22 bases between them. Germline V gives CDR1 MDHEN, CDR2 SYDVKM. The CDR3 is 14 residues long. The CDR3 is CATVAAVPPPEQFF. In DNA form, the CDR3 reads TGTGCCACTGTAGCGGCAGTCCCACCTCCTGAGCAGTTCTTC.

The chain recombines TRBV2 with TRBJ1-6; D may be TRBD1 (5 bases). Germline V CDR1 and CDR2: SNHLY, FYNNEI. CDR3 length equals 16 residues. Deletions cut 4 bases from V and 8 bases from J, with 18 bases between. CDR3 in amino acids: CASSGEGLGGYSPLHF. The CDR3 DNA reads TGTGCCAGCAGTGGAGAGGGACTAGGCGGGTATTCACCCCTCCACTTT.

The chain couples TRBV28 to TRBJ2-4, with 8 bases lining up with TRBD2. Germline CDR1 is MDHEN and CDR2 is SYDVKM. The CDR3 length is 15 residues. With 3 bases clipped from V and 7 bases from J, the junction kept 8 bases outside the gene matches. CDR3 amino acids: CASSFPGTSLNIQYF. CDR3 nucleotides: TGTGCCAGCAGTTTCCCAGGGACTAGTCTGAACATTCAGTACTTC.

This clonotype has just a few counts. V is TRBV12-3 or TRBV12-4 and J is TRBJ1-4; no reliable D call. The CDR3 sequence is 15 residues long. V shed 5 bases and J shed 4 bases, with 14 bases lying between them. CDR3 nucleotides: TGTGCCAGCAGTCGCAACCCTGCTCTTAATGAAAAACTGTTTTTT. Its protein is CASSRNPALNEKLFF.

This rearrangement joins TRBV5-1 to TRBJ2-2; D perhaps matches TRBD2 (5 bases). This CDR3 region has 14 residues. Trimming shortened V by 0 bases and J by 4 bases, and 7 bases separated the two germline ends. The germline V gene encodes CDR1 SGHRS and CDR2 YFSETQ. The CDR3 DNA reads TGCGCCAGCAGCTTGGCCGGGGTCACCGGGGAGCTGTTTTTT. Translating gives CASSLAGVTGELFF.

This clonotype was seen more than once but under ten times. This chain uses TRBV12-3 or TRBV12-4 with TRBJ2-5; a possible D gene is TRBD2 (6 bases). The CDR3 runs to 16 residues. Trimming stripped 4 bases from V and 5 bases from J, with 20 bases between. CDR3 in DNA: TGTGCCAGCAGTTCCTTCCGGGACTTATCGGACGAGACCCAGTACTTC. Residues: CASSSFRDLSDETQYF.

This clonotype has a count of ten or more. The V call is TRBV9, the J call TRBJ2-5; no clear D gene. Germline lookup yields CDR1 SGDLS and CDR2 YYNGEE. This CDR3 region has 13 residues. V lost 4 bases and J 5 bases, leaving 12 bases between the germline ends. The CDR3 reads CASSPPGRETQYF. For the CDR3, the DNA is TGTGCCAGCAGCCCCCCAGGAAGGGAGACCCAGTACTTC.

The chain uses TRBV7-6 and TRBJ2-7; 7 bases fit TRBD2. Losses at the gene ends were 6 bases for V and 3 bases for J; bases not matched to a gene: 8. The germline V gene has CDR1 SGHVS and CDR2 FNYEAQ. The CDR3 extends over 14 amino acids. The CDR3 DNA reads TGTGCCAGCAGGCCCTGGGGGGGGAACTACGAGCAGTACTTC. Translated, it gives CASRPWGGNYEQYF.

A few counts support this clonotype. The chain recombines TRBV4-3 with TRBJ1-1; D is perhaps TRBD1 (5 bases). Germline CDR1 LGHNA, CDR2 YSLEER. Trimming took off 0 bases at V and 9 bases at J, with 11 bases between the two ends. The CDR3 extends over 13 amino acids. CDR3 amino acids: CASSQEFGGKAFF. CDR3 bases: TGCGCCAGCAGCCAAGAGTTCGGGGGTAAAGCTTTCTTT.

The rearrangement links TRBV29-1 to TRBJ2-1; 7 bases align to TRBD2. CDR1 is SQVTM and CDR2 is ANQGSEA in the germline V gene. Unmatched junction bases numbered 17, after V lost 6 bases and J lost 0 bases. This CDR3 comprises 18 residues. The CDR3 region has the DNA TGCAGCGTGGAGGCTGGTGCTAGCGGATATTTCTCCTACAATGAGCAGTTCTTC. Its translation is CSVEAGASGYFSYNEQFF.

CDR3 nucleotides: TGCAGCGTTCGAGGTGGGGCTTTCTTT. Translated: CSVRGGAFF. J is TRBJ1-1 and V is TRBV29-1; D call uncertain. Trimming removed 5 bases from V and 11 bases from J, with 9 bases in between. CDR1 SQVTM and CDR2 ANQGSEA come from the germline V gene. CDR3 length: 9 residues.

This chain connects TRBV28 to TRBJ2-5; D is uncertain. The DNA end is more similar to TRBJ2-1, so the J call may be wrong. CDR1 and CDR2 (germline): MDHEN, SYDVKM. The CDR3 loop spans 12 amino acids. The CDR3 DNA follows: TGTGCCAGCAGTCGGGCACCCTATGAGCAGTTCTTC. Translated, it gives CASSRAPYEQFF.

The chain uses TRBV20-1 and TRBJ1-4; 9 bases map to TRBD1. J was trimmed by 5 bases and V by 2 bases; bases with no gene match: 3. Germline V gene lookup returns CDR1 DFQATT and CDR2 SNEGSKA (reference sequence). The CDR3 consists of 14 residues. CDR3 region: CSARRGTGNEKLFF. The CDR3 DNA sequence: TGCAGTGCTAGAAGAGGGACAGGGAATGAAAAACTGTTTTTT.

This clonotype was seen only a few times. This chain joins TRBV6-5 and TRBJ1-5; D is possibly TRBD1 (5 bases). V dropped 7 bases and J dropped 4 bases, with 11 bases sitting between them. The germline V gene has CDR1 MNHEY and CDR2 SVGAGI. CDR3 size: 13 residues. CDR3: CASKVGVNQPQHF. The CDR3 DNA sequence: TGTGCCAGCAAGGTGGGGGTGAATCAGCCCCAGCATTTT.

The chain couples TRBV5-5 to TRBJ2-1; 9 bases map to TRBD2. CDR3 size: 14 residues. V lost 3 bases and J lost 10; bases outside the gene matches: 8. Germline CDR1 is SGHKS and CDR2 is YYEKEE (reference sequence). In DNA form, the CDR3 reads TGTGCCAGCAGCTCCCCCGCTAGCGGGATCGAGCAGTTCTTC. This codes for CASSSPASGIEQFF.

This clonotype came up a few times. The chain carries TRBV20-1 and TRBJ2-5; possibly TRBD1 or TRBD2 for D (6 bases each). The V and J ends lost 6 bases and 4 bases respectively, with 15 bases between them. CDR1 DFQATT and CDR2 SNEGSKA come from the germline V gene (reference sequence). The CDR3 sequence is 13 residues long. Written as DNA, the CDR3 is TGCAGTGCCAAGGATAGGGGGGTAGAGACCCAGTACTTC. Translating it yields CSAKDRGVETQYF.

The chain joins TRBV28 to TRBJ1-2; D is unclear. Germline CDR1 MDHEN, CDR2 SYDVKM. The CDR3 totals 13 residues. Between the trimmed V and J ends, which lost 8 bases and 6 bases, there was a span of 16 bases. The CDR3 loop reads CASLGAEIDGYTF. The CDR3 DNA reads TGTGCCAGCCTAGGAGCGGAAATCGATGGCTACACCTTC.

This clonotype was detected ten times or more. The CDR3 DNA reads TGTGCCAGCAGCTTACATAGCGGGGTCTCCTACAATGAGCAGTTCTTC. It translates to CASSLHSGVSYNEQFF. The rearrangement joins TRBV7-6 to TRBJ2-1, with TRBD2 matching 8 bases. V trimming: 2 bases; J trimming: 0 bases; junction bases outside the gene matches: 3. The CDR3 runs to 16 residues. Germline CDR1 SGHVS, CDR2 FNYEAQ.

Concerning this clonotype: One end of the junction fails to match germline, which may point to a read error. This rearrangement joins TRBV12-3 or TRBV12-4 to TRBJ2-5, with no clear D. CDR3 size: 13 residues. The CDR3 DNA is TGTGCTAGCAGTTGGGCTTTGGGGGAGACCCAGTACTTC. Translated, it gives CASSWALGETQYF.

This rearrangement joins TRBV7-2 to TRBJ2-7, with D tentatively TRBD2 (6 bases). Trimming shortened V by 3 bases and J by 2 bases, and 11 bases separated the two germline ends. The CDR3 has 14 amino acids. Germline V lookup: CDR1 SGHTA, CDR2 FQGNSA. The CDR3: CASSFGGDPYEQYF. In nucleotides, the CDR3 is TGTGCCAGCAGCTTCGGCGGGGACCCCTACGAGCAGTACTTC.

The chain joins TRBV25-1 to TRBJ1-4, with D possibly TRBD1 on 6 matching bases. Germline CDR1 MGHDK, CDR2 SYGVNS. The CDR3 has 15 residues. The V gene lost 1 base and the J gene lost 6 bases, with 12 bases spanning the gap. CDR3 region: CASSESARGDEKLFF. The CDR3, as DNA: TGTGCCAGCAGTGAATCGGCCAGGGGTGATGAAAAACTGTTTTTT.

The chain has TRBV12-3 or TRBV12-4 and TRBJ2-2; TRBD1 agrees at 8 bases. The CDR3 runs to 14 residues. V lost 6 bases, J lost 6 bases, and 6 bases stayed unmatched. This chain's CDR3 is CASRTPGGSGELFF. The DNA of the CDR3 is TGTGCCAGCAGAACCCCAGGGGGCTCCGGGGAGCTGTTTTTT.